This note documents a single T cell receptor (beta chain) sequence. Clones were read by immunoSEQ multiplex PCR, and TCRdb kept only the in-frame ones, dropping some. Altogether about 8,600 clones are present, about three quarters being singletons, with the ten largest covering approximately 6.6%. Trimming cost V 2 bases and J 0 bases; bases outside gene matches: 9. Germline CDR1 is GTSNPN and CDR2 is SVGIG (reference sequence). CDR3 size: 18 residues. The data were taken from a study of immune evolution from preneoplasia to lung adenocarcinoma. The source is a person aged 55-79 years with lung adenocarcinoma. Material: FFPE lung adenocarcinoma in situ tissue. The J gene is TRBJ2-3, the V gene TRBV30; TRBD2 agrees at 12 bases. CDR3 region: CAWSNPSGGDPSTDTQYF. DNA of the CDR3: TGTGCCTGGAGTAACCCTAGCGGGGGGGACCCTAGCACAGATACGCAGTATTTT.